These 6 T cell receptor beta chains were all obtained from the same sample, sequenced in a study of blood T cell repertoires in COVID-19. TCRdb keeps only in-frame clones here, not all; method: immunoSEQ multiplex PCR. The repertoire consists of roughly 180,000 clones, with roughly 87% occurring once and the leading ten covering around 2.3%. Sequencing used PBMCs or T cells enriched from blood (not recorded which). All receptors come from a woman in her twenties or thirties who had recovered from COVID-19.

This chain uses TRBV2 with TRBJ2-1; 9 bases agree with TRBD2. This CDR3 region has 16 residues. Losses at the gene ends were 10 bases for V and 2 bases for J; bases not matched to a gene: 12. Germline V lookup: CDR1 SNHLY, CDR2 FYNNEI. The CDR3 nucleotides read TGTGCCACCAATAGAGGACTAGCGTCCCCCTACAATGAGCAGTTCTTC. The encoded protein is CATNRGLASPYNEQFF.

The chain uses TRBV11-3 and TRBJ1-4; tentative D call: TRBD1 (6 bases). V dropped 4 bases and J dropped 6 bases, with 15 bases sitting between them. Germline V CDR1 and CDR2: SGHNT, YENEEA. The CDR3 is 15 amino acids. CDR3 nucleotides: TGTGCCAGCAGCTCGCCAGGGGAAGGGGATGAAAAACTGTTTTTT. The encoded protein is CASSSPGEGDEKLFF.

The chain links TRBV4-1 to TRBJ2-2, with 9 positions matching TRBD1. V shed 5 bases, J shed 1 base, and the junction held 8 bases outside the gene matches. Germline CDR1 MGHRA, CDR2 YSYEKL. The length of the CDR3 is 17 residues. DNA for the CDR3: TGCGCCAGCAGCTGGGTAACAGGGGGCGGGAACACCGGGGAGCTGTTTTTT. Protein: CASSWVTGGGNTGELFF.

This clone turned up a few times. At one of its ends the junction is not consistent with the germline gene, which may arise from a read error. The rearrangement links TRBV4-2 to TRBJ2-7, with 7 bases lining up with TRBD1. Per the germline V gene, CDR1 is LGHNA and CDR2 is YNFKEQ. The CDR3 runs to 15 residues. The CDR3 region has the DNA TGTGCCAGCAGCGAAGAGACAGGGACCCCCTACGAGCAGTACTTC. It yields the protein CASSEETGTPYEQYF.

The chain couples TRBV7-3 to TRBJ2-1; 8 bases fit TRBD1. The CDR3 runs to 16 residues. J lost 8 bases, V lost 1 base, and 10 bases had no gene match. The V gene's germline CDR1 is SGHTA and CDR2 FQGTGA. Here the CDR3 reads CASSLSPRGRFDEQFF. The CDR3, as DNA: TGTGCCAGCAGCTTAAGTCCCAGGGGGCGTTTCGATGAGCAGTTCTTC.

This clone was seen only once. The chain recombines TRBV18 with TRBJ1-1; 9 bases match TRBD1. V was clipped by 3 bases and J by 5 bases; unmatched bases: 1. The CDR3 is made up of 13 amino acids. CDR1 is KGHSH, CDR2 LQKENI, per germline. CDR3 protein: CASSPGQGTEAFF. The DNA for the CDR3 is TGTGCCAGCTCACCGGGACAGGGTACTGAAGCTTTCTTT.